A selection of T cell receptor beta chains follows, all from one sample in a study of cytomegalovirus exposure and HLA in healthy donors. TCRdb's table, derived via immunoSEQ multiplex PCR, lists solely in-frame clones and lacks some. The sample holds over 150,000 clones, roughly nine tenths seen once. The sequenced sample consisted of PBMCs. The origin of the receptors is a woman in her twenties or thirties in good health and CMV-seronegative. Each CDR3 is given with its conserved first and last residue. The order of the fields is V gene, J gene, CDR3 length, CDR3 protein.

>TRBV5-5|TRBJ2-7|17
CASSSTTRAGDHYEQYF
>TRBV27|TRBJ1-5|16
CASSSSWGVSNQPQHF
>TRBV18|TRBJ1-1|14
CASSQATGDTEAFF
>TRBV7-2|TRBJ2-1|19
CASSLGVVVVEGTYNEQFF
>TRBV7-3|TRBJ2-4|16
CASSSNTGVAKNIQYF
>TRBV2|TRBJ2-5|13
CASNRGLVETQYF
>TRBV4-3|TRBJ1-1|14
CASSPERGNTEAFF
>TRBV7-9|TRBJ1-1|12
CASSLSLTEAFF
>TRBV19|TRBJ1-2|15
CASSISTAGPYGYTF
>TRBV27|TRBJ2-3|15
CASSPAGQITDTQYF
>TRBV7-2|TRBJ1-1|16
CASSQIAGPLNTEAFF
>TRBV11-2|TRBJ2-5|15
CASSFPWDFRETQYF
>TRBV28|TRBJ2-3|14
CASSFRQGSYTQYF
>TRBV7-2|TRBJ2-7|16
CASSLGAGQGSYEQYF
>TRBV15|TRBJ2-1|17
CATSRPPRGRLRIEQFF
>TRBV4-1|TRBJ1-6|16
CASSHIGTGNNSPLHF
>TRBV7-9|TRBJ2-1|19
CASSLTRRGTSGRFGEQFF
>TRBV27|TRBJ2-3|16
CASSFLLAGITDTQYF
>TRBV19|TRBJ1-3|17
CASSIPGQKDSGNTIYF
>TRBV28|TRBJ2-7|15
CASSSGDSVEYEQYF
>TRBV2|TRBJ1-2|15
CASSEDQGRLYGYTF
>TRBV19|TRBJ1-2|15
CASSSQGAANYGYTF
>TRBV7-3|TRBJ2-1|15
CASSFPTSGRNEQFF
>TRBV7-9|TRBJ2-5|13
CASSFGREVAQYF
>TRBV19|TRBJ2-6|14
CASTGTGGPNVLTF
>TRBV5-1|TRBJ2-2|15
CASSLGAPNTGELFF
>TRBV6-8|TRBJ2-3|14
CASSYRFGIDTQYF
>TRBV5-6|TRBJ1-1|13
CASRSGEGTEAFF
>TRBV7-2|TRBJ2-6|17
CASSLGQGHSGANVLTF
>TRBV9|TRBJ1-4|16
CASSPSPVGANEKLFF
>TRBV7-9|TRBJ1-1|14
CASSLILPGGAAFF
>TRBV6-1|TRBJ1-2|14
CASTSRGRDYGYTF
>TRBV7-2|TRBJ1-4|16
CASSLVGVATNEKLFF
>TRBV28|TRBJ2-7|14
CASRRTGLSYEQYF
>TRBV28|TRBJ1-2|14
CASSQGSANYGYTF
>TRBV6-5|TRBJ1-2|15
CASSYIGQGSYGYTF
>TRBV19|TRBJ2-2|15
CASRDRGTNTGELFF
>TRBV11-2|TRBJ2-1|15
CASSLEVGGWSEQFF
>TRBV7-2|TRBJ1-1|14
CASSLDGRGWQAFF
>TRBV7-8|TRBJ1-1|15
CASSLDGQGNTEAFF
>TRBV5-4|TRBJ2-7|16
CASSSGGTSRNYEQYF
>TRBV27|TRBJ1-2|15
CASSFDRSQNYGYTF
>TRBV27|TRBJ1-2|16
CASRTTGTGGQLGYTF
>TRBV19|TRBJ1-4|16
CASTTRTGGRVEKLFF
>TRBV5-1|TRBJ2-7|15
CASSWGTGGFYEQYF
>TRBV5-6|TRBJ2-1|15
CASNGGGPPYNEQFF
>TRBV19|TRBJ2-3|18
CASSPGLAGGLRTDTQYF
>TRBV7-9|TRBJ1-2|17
CASSRGQGQRDNYGYTF
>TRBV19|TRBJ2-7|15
CASSTTGTGMYEQYF
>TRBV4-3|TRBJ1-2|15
CASSQGTGKGYGYTF
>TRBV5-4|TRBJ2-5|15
CASSQKRTGQETQYF
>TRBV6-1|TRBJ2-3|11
CASSLRDTQYF
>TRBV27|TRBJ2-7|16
CASSFIPGSVLYEQYF
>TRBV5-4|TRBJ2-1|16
CASSLAGLAGVDEQFF
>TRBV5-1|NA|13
CASSLSGFYEQYF
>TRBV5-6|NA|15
CASSRRLAGVYEQYF
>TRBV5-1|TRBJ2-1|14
CASSLAGELGEQFF